This TCR beta chain was captured in a study of cytomegalovirus exposure and HLA in healthy donors. About the study: Of over 300 genotyped donors, roughly 86% clustered with self-reported Caucasian donors. Whole-study results and caveats: Common viral pathogens seemed, in a later analysis, to connect with several of the most significant clusters. Generally TCR sequences proved uncommon, though certain public TCRs appeared in numerous donors.

PCR used 60 Vbeta primers and 13 Jbeta primers. The repertoire was sequenced with immunoSEQ multiplex PCR; TCRdb's copy has only in-frame clones and lacks some. In the table there are under 200,000 clones, roughly 83% of which are singletons. Trimming cost V 4 bases and J 5 bases; bases outside gene matches: 6. Looked up from germline, CDR1 is LNHDA and CDR2 is SQIVND (reference sequence). This CDR3 region has 15 residues. Of note for this clone: Its antigen is unidentified.

This clonotype was sampled from a man younger than 45 in good health and CMV-seronegative. The sequencing sample was made of PBMCs. The chain recombines TRBV19 with TRBJ2-4; TRBD1 aligns across 9 bases. Written as DNA, the CDR3 is TGTGCCAGTAGTAGGGACAGGGAGTGGGAAAACATTCAGTACTTC. It yields the protein CASSRDREWENIQYF.